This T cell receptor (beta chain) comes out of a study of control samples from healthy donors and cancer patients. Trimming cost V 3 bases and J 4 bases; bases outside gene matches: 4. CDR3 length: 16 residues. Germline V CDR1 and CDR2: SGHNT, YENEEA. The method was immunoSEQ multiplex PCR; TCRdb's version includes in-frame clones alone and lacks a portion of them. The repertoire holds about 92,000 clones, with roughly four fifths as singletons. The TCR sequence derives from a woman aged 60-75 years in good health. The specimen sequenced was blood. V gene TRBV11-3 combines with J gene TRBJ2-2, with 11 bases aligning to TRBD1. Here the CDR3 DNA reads TGTGCCAGCAGCTTTGGGACAGGGGGAAGCACCGGGGAGCTGTTTTTT. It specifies CASSFGTGGSTGELFF.